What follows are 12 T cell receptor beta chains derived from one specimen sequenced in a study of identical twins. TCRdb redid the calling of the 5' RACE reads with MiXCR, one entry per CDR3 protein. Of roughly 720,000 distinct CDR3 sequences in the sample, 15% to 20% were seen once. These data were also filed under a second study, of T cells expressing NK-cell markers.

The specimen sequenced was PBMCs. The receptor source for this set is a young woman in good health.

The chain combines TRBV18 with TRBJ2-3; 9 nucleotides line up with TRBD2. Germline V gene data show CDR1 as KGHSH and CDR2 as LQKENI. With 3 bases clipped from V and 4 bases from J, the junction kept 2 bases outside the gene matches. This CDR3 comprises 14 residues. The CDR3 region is CASSPGTSSDTQYF. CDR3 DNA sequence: TGTGCCAGCTCACCCGGGACTAGCTCAGATACGCAGTATTTT. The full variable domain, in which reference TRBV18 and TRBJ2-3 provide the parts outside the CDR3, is NAGVMQNPRHLVRRRGQEARLRCSPMKGHSHVYWYRQLPEEGLKFMVYLQKENIIDESGMPKERFSAEFPKEGPSILRIQQVVRGDSAAYFCASSPGTSSDTQYFGPGTRLTVL.

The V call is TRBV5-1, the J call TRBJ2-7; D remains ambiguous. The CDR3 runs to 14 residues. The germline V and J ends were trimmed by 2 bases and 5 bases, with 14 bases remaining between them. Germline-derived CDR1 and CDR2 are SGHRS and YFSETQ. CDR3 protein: CASSLPQRSNEQYF. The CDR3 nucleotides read TGCGCCAGCAGCTTACCGCAACGGAGCAACGAGCAGTACTTC.

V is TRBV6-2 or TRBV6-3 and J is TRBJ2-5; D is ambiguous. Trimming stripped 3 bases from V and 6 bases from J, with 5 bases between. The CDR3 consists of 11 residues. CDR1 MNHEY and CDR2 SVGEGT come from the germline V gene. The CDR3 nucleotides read TGTGCCAGCAGTTATGGTCAGACCCAGTACTTC. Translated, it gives CASSYGQTQYF.

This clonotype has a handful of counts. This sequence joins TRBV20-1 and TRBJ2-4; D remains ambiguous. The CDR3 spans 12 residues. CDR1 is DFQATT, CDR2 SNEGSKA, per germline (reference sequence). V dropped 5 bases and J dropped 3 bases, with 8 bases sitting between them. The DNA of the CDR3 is TGCAGTGCTCCCTATCTCAAAAACATTCAGTACTTC. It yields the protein CSAPYLKNIQYF.

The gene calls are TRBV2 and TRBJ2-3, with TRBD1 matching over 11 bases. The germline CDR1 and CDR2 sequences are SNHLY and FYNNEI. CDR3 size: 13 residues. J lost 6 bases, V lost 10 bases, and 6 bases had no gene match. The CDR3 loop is CAIRTGGYDTQYF. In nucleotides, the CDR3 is TGTGCCATCCGGACAGGGGGCTATGATACGCAGTATTTT.

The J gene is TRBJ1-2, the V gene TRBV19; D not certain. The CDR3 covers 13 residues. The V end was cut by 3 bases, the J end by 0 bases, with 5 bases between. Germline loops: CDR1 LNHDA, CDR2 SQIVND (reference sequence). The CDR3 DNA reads TGTGCCAGTAGTATCGCACCTAACTATGGCTACACCTTC. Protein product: CASSIAPNYGYTF.

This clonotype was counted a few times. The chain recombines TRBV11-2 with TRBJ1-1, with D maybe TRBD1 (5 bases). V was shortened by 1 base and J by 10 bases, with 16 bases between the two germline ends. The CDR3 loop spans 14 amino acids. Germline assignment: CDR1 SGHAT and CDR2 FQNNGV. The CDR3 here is CASSLVAGEGRAFF. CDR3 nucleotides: TGTGCCAGCAGCTTAGTTGCGGGGGAAGGTCGAGCTTTCTTT.

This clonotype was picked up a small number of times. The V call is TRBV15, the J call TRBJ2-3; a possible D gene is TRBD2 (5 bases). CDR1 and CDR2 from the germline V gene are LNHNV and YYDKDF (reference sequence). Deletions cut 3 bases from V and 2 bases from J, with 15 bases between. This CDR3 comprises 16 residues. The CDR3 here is CATSSVNQRLTDTQYF. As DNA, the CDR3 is TGTGCCACCAGCAGCGTAAACCAGCGGCTCACAGATACGCAGTATTTT.

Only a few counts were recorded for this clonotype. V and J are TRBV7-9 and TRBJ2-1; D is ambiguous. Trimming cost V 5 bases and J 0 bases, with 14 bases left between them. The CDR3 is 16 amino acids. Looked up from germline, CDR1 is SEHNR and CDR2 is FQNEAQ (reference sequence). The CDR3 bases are TGTGCCAGCAGCAGACGTCAGGCCAGCTCCTACAATGAGCAGTTCTTC. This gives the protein CASSRRQASSYNEQFF.

DNA for the CDR3: TGTGCCAGCAGTCTAGGGGCTAGTGGCCCAGGGGAGCAGTTCTTC. Its translation is CASSLGASGPGEQFF. The chain carries TRBV7-9 and TRBJ2-1; D might be TRBD1 (5 bases). The germline gives CDR1 SEHNR, CDR2 FQNEAQ (reference sequence). The CDR3 has 15 residues. Between the trimmed V and J ends, which lost 6 bases and 10 bases, there was a span of 22 bases.

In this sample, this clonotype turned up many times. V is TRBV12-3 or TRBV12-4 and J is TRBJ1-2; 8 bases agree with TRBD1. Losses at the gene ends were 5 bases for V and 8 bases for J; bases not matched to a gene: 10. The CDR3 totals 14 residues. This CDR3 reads CASSRSGQGWGYTF. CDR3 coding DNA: TGTGCCAGCAGTCGCTCCGGACAGGGATGGGGCTACACCTTC.

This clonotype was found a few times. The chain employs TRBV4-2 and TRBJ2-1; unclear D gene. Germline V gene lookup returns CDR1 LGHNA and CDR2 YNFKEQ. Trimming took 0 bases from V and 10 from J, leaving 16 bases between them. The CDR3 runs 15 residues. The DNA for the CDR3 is TGTGCCAGCAGCCAAGATGTTCCCGGTGGTGGGGAGCAGTTCTTC. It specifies CASSQDVPGGGEQFF.